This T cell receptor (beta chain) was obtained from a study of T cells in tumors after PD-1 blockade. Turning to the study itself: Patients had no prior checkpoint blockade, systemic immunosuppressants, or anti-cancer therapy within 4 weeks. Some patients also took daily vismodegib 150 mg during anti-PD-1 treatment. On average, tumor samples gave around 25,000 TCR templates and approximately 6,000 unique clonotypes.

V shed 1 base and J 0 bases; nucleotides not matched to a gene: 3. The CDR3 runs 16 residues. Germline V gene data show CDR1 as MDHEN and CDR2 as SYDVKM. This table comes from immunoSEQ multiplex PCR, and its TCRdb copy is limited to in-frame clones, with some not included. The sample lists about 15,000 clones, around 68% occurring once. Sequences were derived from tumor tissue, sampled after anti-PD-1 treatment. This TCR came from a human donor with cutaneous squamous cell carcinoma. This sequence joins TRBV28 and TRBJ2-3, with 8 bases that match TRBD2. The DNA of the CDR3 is TGTGCCAGCAGTTTATTGGCGGGAGGTAGCACAGATACGCAGTATTTT. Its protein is CASSLLAGGSTDTQYF.